This TCR beta chain was sequenced during a study of blood T cell repertoires in COVID-19. Study at large: T cells, B-cell-depleted T cells, or PBMCs provided the cDNA or gDNA that served as material.

Original handling: Estimates of nucleated cell counts were drawn from the amplification of reference gene primers. Assay: immunoSEQ multiplex PCR; the TCRdb copy retains only in-frame clones and omits some. V, J and clone size reflect that table, while D and trimming were determined from the DNA. Altogether 180,000 or so clones are present, 80% to 90% being singletons, with the ten largest covering approximately 9.9%. This clone was counted between two and nine times. Sample: peripheral blood. The TCR was taken from a human donor with active or convalescent COVID-19. The donor label of this sample is uncertain.

CDR3 sequence: CAAAKLRGARNQPQHF. The DNA of the CDR3 is TGCGCAGCGGCCAAATTGCGGGGGGCGCGCAATCAGCCCCAGCATTTT. The chain joins TRBV23-1 to TRBJ1-5; D is perhaps TRBD1 (6 bases). TRBV23-1 is an ORF, with its function uncertain. This CDR3 comprises 16 residues.